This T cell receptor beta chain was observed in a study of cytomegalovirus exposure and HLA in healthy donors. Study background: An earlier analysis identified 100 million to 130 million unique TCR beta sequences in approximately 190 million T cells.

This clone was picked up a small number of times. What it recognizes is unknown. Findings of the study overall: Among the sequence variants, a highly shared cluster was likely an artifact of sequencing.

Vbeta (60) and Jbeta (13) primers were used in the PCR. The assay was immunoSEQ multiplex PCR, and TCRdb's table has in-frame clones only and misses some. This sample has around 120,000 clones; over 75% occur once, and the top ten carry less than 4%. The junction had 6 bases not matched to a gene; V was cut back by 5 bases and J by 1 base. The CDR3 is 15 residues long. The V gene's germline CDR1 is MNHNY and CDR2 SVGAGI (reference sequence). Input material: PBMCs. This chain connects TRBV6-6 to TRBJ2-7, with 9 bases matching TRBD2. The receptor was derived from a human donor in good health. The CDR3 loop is CASSRTSEISYEQYF. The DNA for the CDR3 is TGTGCCAGCAGTCGGACTAGCGAGATATCCTACGAGCAGTACTTC.